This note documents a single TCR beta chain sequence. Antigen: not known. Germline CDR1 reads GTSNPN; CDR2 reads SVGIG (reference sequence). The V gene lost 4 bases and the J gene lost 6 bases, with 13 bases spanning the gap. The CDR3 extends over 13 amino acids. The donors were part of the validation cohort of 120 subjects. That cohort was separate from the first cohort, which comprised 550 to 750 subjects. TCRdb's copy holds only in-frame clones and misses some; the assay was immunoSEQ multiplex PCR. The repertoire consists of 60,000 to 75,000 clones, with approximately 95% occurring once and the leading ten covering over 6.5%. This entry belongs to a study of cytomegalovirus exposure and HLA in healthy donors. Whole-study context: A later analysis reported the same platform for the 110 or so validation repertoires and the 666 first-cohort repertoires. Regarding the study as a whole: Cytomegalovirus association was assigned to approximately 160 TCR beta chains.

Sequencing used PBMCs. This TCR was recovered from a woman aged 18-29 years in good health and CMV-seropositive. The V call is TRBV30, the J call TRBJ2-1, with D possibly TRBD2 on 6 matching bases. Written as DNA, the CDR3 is TGTGCCTGGACGCCGGGAGAGGTCAATGAGCAGTTCTTC. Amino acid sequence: CAWTPGEVNEQFF.